This is a list of T cell receptor beta chains from one sample in a study of early T cells in non-severe SARS-CoV-2 infection. TCRdb passed the 5' RACE reads through MiXCR, listing each CDR3 protein once. Here the sample spans tens of thousands of distinct CDR3 sequences, over 5% being singletons. Sequenced material: whole blood, taken at baseline. The source of these receptors is an adult who was a healthcare worker with PCR-confirmed SARS-CoV-2 infection or an uninfected control (not recorded which). The CDR3 runs from the conserved cysteine through the conserved F or W. A D gene is named only where the DNA matches it firmly. The size field reads once, few, many or a size class.

>TRBD2|17|many|TRBJ2-1|TRBV20-1
TGCAGTGCTAGCCCGGGACTAGCCATAGCCAGCGGAAACGAGCAGTTCTTC
CSASPGLAIASGNEQFF
>NA|13|many|TRBJ2-7|TRBV4-1
TGCGCCAGCAGCCAAGCGATAGACTACGAGCAGTACTTC
CASSQAIDYEQYF
>TRBD2|16|many|TRBJ2-2|TRBV2
TGTGCCAGCTCCGGACTAGCGGGAGTCGGGGCCGGGGAGCTGTTTTTT
CASSGLAGVGAGELFF
>NA|17|many|TRBJ2-7|TRBV18
TGTGCCAGCTCACCGGTAAATTCTTTCGGGGGCCCCTACGAGCAGTACTTC
CASSPVNSFGGPYEQYF
>NA|16|many|TRBJ2-1|TRBV12-3/TRBV12-4
TGTGCCAGCACCGATAACCGGGACCGGGGTTACGGTGAGCAGTTCTTC
CASTDNRDRGYGEQFF
>NA|16|many|TRBJ1-2|TRBV7-9
TGTGCCAGCAGCTCCGACCCGGCCAGGGTATCGGGCGGCTACACCTTC
CASSSDPARVSGGYTF
>NA|14|many|TRBJ1-5|TRBV6-5
TGTGCCAGCAGAGAGGGGCTATCCAATCAGCCCCAGCATTTT
CASREGLSNQPQHF
>TRBD2|16|many|TRBJ2-1|TRBV2
TGTGCCAGCAGGAGGGGATTGGCGGGAGGAATGGGTGAGCAGTTCTTC
CASRRGLAGGMGEQFF
>TRBD2|15|many|TRBJ2-3|TRBV29-1
TGCAGCGTTGGAAGCGGGAGTGATAACACAGATACGCAGTATTTT
CSVGSGSDNTDTQYF
>TRBD1|12|few|TRBJ2-1|TRBV2
TGTGCCCTGACAGGGGTAGGGAATGAGCAGTTCTTC
CALTGVGNEQFF
>NA|14|many|TRBJ1-4|TRBV12-3/TRBV12-4
TGTGCCAGCAGTCCAAGGGCTGGTAGTGAAAAACTGTTTTTT
CASSPRAGSEKLFF
>NA|13|many|TRBJ2-7|TRBV5-8
TGTGCCAGCAGCCCCTATGGGGGCTACGAGCAGTACTTC
CASSPYGGYEQYF
>NA|15|many|TRBJ2-3|TRBV19
TGTGCCAGTAGTATGCGGGGCTTTAGCACAGATACGCAGTATTTT
CASSMRGFSTDTQYF